This record covers a single TCR beta chain. What it binds is not known. CDR1 is SGHNT, CDR2 YYREEE, per germline (reference sequence). The CDR3 loop spans 17 amino acids. V lost 5 bases to trimming and J lost 2 bases, with 19 bases between them. Two lung cancer pathologists independently confirmed each histologic diagnosis. These data belong to a study of immune evolution from preneoplasia to lung adenocarcinoma. Across the whole study: HLA loss of heterozygosity: about 7% AIS, around 16% MIA, 30% to 35% ADC, none AAH. Findings and caveats of the study: Clonality was highest in normal lung, lower in later-stage lesions apparently.

Repertoires were generated with immunoSEQ multiplex PCR, while TCRdb's copy carries only in-frame clones and drops some. The profile covers roughly 28,000 clones, with just under 75% appearing a single time and about 5.8% taken by the ten largest. The sequence came from a person between 55 and 69 years old with invasive lung adenocarcinoma. Some clones in this sample may be carry-over from other donors' samples. The rearrangement links TRBV5-4 to TRBJ2-2, with D tentatively TRBD2 (6 bases). The sequencing input was FFPE invasive lung adenocarcinoma tissue. The CDR3 loop is CASSPAGLTRNTGELFF. The CDR3 region has the DNA TGTGCCAGCAGTCCCGCTGGGCTGACTAGAAACACCGGGGAGCTGTTTTTT.